This TCR beta chain comes out of a study of shared clonotypes between healthy human individuals. Study observations and caveats: Only blood underwent sampling, and tissue repertoires likely differ.

The germline gives CDR1 ENHRY, CDR2 SYGVKD. Unmatched junction bases numbered 5, after V lost 2 bases and J lost 5 bases. CDR3 length equals 16 residues. Several immunoSEQ plates received, in even portions, the genomic DNA of each subset. Method: immunoSEQ multiplex PCR; TCRdb's copy keeps in-frame clones and lacks some. The sample has 2 million or so clones, approximately 94% seen once. Terminally differentiated effector memory CD45RA+ cells were excluded by CCR7 positive selection of CD45RO-negative cells. The donor cohort consisted entirely of Caucasian adults residing in Nashville, Tennessee. A note on this clone: Its specificity is not known.

This sequence originates from a young man in good health. Sequences were obtained from naive CD8+ T cells sorted from blood. This rearrangement joins TRBV10-3 to TRBJ2-3; 12 positions agree with TRBD2. The CDR3 region has the DNA TGTGCCATCAGTGAGCTAGCGGGAGGGCCATTAGATACGCAGTATTTT. This encodes CAISELAGGPLDTQYF.